The T cell receptor beta chain described here comes from a study of CD8 T cells in Susac syndrome. Trimming stripped 5 bases from V and 7 bases from J, with 15 bases between. The CDR3 totals 15 residues. The authors sequenced TCR beta from blood CD8+ and CD4+ T cells. Controls matched for sex and age were healthy donors. The CD8+ and CD4+ T cells were isolated magnetically using a negative isolation approach, whereas the TEMRA cells were enriched by FACS. It was with random hexamers that roughly 0.45 to 1 ug RNA was reverse transcribed. An immunoSEQ multiplex PCR generated amplified TCR beta CDR3 products spanning 54 Vbeta and 13 Jbeta. TCRdb independently ran MiXCR on the immunoSEQ multiplex PCR reads; one entry per CDR3 protein. Of some 190,000 distinct CDR3 sequences listed, approximately 95% were seen once; the top ten hold approximately 0.094%.

What was sequenced was CD4+ T cells from PBMCs. This sequence joins TRBV12-3 or TRBV12-4 and TRBJ1-6; D is possibly TRBD1 (6 bases). This clonotype originated in a human donor in good health. This CDR3 is CASSPGLGGNSPLHF. CDR3 nucleotide sequence: TGTGCCAGCAGTCCTGGACTCGGGGGCAATTCACCCCTCCACTTT.